This T cell receptor (beta chain) was recovered during a study of T-cell reconstitution after alpha-beta-depleted transplantation in children. During its preparation, the TCRbeta library received unique molecular identifiers. MiXCR, applied by TCRdb to the PCR reads, yields one record per CDR3 protein. Here the sample spans over 200,000 distinct CDR3 sequences, about a tenth being singletons. Per the germline V gene, CDR1 is SQVTM and CDR2 is ANQGSEA. Trimming cost V 4 bases and J 1 base, with 10 bases left between them. The CDR3 is 14 residues long. This clonotype was observed many times. This TCR was sampled from a child younger than two with acute myeloid leukemia, due to receive a stem cell transplant. Sequenced here: PBMCs, sampled before TCRalphabeta/CD19-depleted stem cell transplant. V usage is TRBV29-1 and J usage is TRBJ2-2, with D hard to call. The CDR3 bases are TGCAGCGTTGTCCCCAGCAAGAACACCGGGGAGCTGTTTTTT. This sequence encodes CSVVPSKNTGELFF.